Reported below is one T cell receptor beta chain. Original handling: How many nucleated cells were present was estimated from reference gene primer amplification. Libraries were prepared by immunoSEQ multiplex PCR; TCRdb keeps only in-frame clonotypes and omits some of them. V, J and clone size are those of that table, while D and trimming were read from the DNA. This table has more than 150,000 clones, approximately 80% appearing once. V was pared by 8 bases and J by 8 bases, with 8 bases of the junction left unmatched. The CDR3 totals 12 residues. Per germline, CDR1 ENHRY and CDR2 SYGVKD. The data derive from a study of blood T cell repertoires in COVID-19. In the study overall: Some COVID-19 samples were acute and others convalescent; all came from the United States, Italy and Spain. Sources were T cells, B-cell-depleted T cells, or PBMCs; the material itself was cDNA or gDNA.

This sequence joins TRBV10-3 and TRBJ1-1, with 7 positions matching TRBD1. The sequencing input was peripheral blood. This TCR was recovered from a human donor in a cohort sampled during active COVID-19. The CDR3 DNA reads as TGTGCCATCGGAGTAACAGGGGAGGAAGCTTTCTTT. It yields the protein CAIGVTGEEAFF.